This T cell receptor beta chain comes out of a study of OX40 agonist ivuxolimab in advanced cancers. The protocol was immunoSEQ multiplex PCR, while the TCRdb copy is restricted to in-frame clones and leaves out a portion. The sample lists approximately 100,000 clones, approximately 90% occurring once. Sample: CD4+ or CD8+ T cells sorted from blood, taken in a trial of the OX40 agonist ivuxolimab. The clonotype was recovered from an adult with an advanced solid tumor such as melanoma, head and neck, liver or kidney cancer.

The CDR3 DNA is TGTGCCAGCATAGTGGGCCCCCAAGAGACCCAGTACTTC. Translated: CASIVGPQETQYF. The chain combines TRBV2 with TRBJ2-5, with D uncertain. Germline values: CDR1 SNHLY, CDR2 FYNNEI. This CDR3 is built from 13 residues. V was cut by 7 bases and J by 1 base, with 10 bases left in between.